One and the same sample provided the 6 T cell receptor beta chains below, sequenced in a study of OX40 agonist ivuxolimab in advanced cancers. Produced via immunoSEQ multiplex PCR; TCRdb's table is partial and in-frame only. The profile shows about 69,000 clones, about 80% of them singletons. The material was CD4+ or CD8+ T cells sorted from blood, obtained in a trial of the OX40 agonist ivuxolimab. Receptors originate from an adult with an advanced solid tumor such as melanoma, head and neck, liver or kidney cancer.

The chain combines TRBV6-1 with TRBJ2-3; D is possibly TRBD1 (5 bases). In germline, CDR1 is MNHNS, CDR2 SASEGT. The germline V and J ends were trimmed by 6 bases and 2 bases, with 12 bases remaining between them. The CDR3 is 14 amino acids. CDR3 region: CASRTASATDTQYF. The CDR3 DNA is TGTGCCAGCAGGACAGCCAGCGCCACAGATACGCAGTATTTT.

The chain recombines TRBV6-5 with TRBJ1-5; no clear D. This CDR3 contains 15 residues. V was cut by 6 bases and J by 0 bases, with 12 bases left in between. Looked up from germline, CDR1 is MNHEY and CDR2 is SVGAGI. This CDR3 is CASRERAYSNQPQHF. CDR3 DNA sequence: TGTGCCAGCAGAGAAAGGGCCTATAGCAATCAGCCCCAGCATTTT.

This clone has just a few counts. V is TRBV5-1 and J is TRBJ2-1, with TRBD1 matching 7 bases. V gave up 4 bases and J gave up 6 bases; unmatched junction bases: 10. There are 15 residues in the CDR3. CDR1 and CDR2 (germline): SGHRS, YFSETQ. The CDR3 DNA follows: TGCGCCAGCAGCCCCGGGACAGCTGACCTCAATGAGCAGTTCTTC. As protein: CASSPGTADLNEQFF.

The rearrangement joins TRBV18 to TRBJ2-2; D gene ambiguous. Germline V gene lookup returns CDR1 KGHSH and CDR2 LQKENI. The CDR3 loop spans 15 amino acids. Trimming cost V 2 bases and J 3 bases, with 10 bases left between them. The CDR3 nucleotides read TGTGCCAGCTCACCAGGGATTTGGGACACCGGGGAGCTGTTTTTT. This translates into CASSPGIWDTGELFF.

The CDR3 is CASSQGTTSKETQYF. The CDR3 DNA follows: TGTGCCAGCAGCCAGGGGACTACTTCCAAAGAGACCCAGTACTTC. This chain joins TRBV28 and TRBJ2-5; a possible D gene is TRBD2 (7 bases). Trimming removed 6 bases at V and 3 bases at J, with 17 bases between. CDR1 is MDHEN, CDR2 SYDVKM, per germline. The CDR3 is 15 amino acids.

V and J are TRBV30 and TRBJ2-7; TRBD2 might be the D (5 bases). The ends were cut back, 4 bases at V and 3 bases at J, with 7 bases in the middle. CDR1 GTSNPN and CDR2 SVGIG come from the germline V gene (reference sequence). The CDR3 has 11 residues. The CDR3: CAWTGSYEQYF. CDR3 DNA sequence: TGTGCCTGGACGGGAAGCTACGAGCAGTACTTC. The full variable domain, its missing parts supplied by reference TRBV30 and TRBJ2-7, is SQTIHQWPATLVQPVGSPLSLECTVEGTSNPNLYWYRQAAGRGLQLLFYSVGIGQISSEVPQNLSASRPQDRQFILSSKKLLLSDSGFYLCAWTGSYEQYFGPGTRLTVT.